This TCR beta chain stems from a study of HIV-infected patients and healthy controls. cDNA was made from 500 ng RNA using alpha and beta constant primers. Separate chain-specific third strand synthesis with multiplexing indices produced the alpha and beta libraries. Second strand DNA was synthesized using a primer at the SP2 site. One entry per CDR3 protein, called by TCRdb with MiXCR from the 5' RACE reads. The data hold about 5,000 distinct CDR3 sequences, with 20% to 25% observed a single time. Roughly three months, about 14 weeks, into antiretroviral therapy, follow-up blood was collected. No cell fractionation was done, so the repertoire covers all unsorted peripheral blood T cells. The germline V and J ends were trimmed by 7 bases and 0 bases, with 13 bases remaining between them. Germline V gene data show CDR1 as SEHNR and CDR2 as FQNEAQ (reference sequence). There are 15 residues in the CDR3.

This sequence was found in an adult with HIV infection. The V and J genes are TRBV7-9 and TRBJ1-5, with unresolved D. Source: blood, taken during antiretroviral therapy. CDR3: CASNPLGYSNQPQHF. In nucleotides, the CDR3 is TGTGCCAGCAACCCTTTAGGGTATAGCAATCAGCCCCAGCATTTT.